The rows below give T cell receptor beta chains drawn from one sample of a study of radiotherapy plus CTLA-4 blockade in lung cancer. Sequenced by immunoSEQ multiplex PCR; TCRdb stores in-frame clones only, minus some. The data show about 51,000 clones, 79% seen once. The sequencing used peripheral blood, collected from a patient treated with radiotherapy plus ipilimumab. The source is a human donor with non-small cell lung cancer who had a complete response to radiotherapy plus ipilimumab. Both conserved end residues are part of each CDR3. The size of a clone is reported for some rows only, either as once, few or many, or as a class for expanded clones.

J: TRBJ2-3
V: TRBV25-1
size: .
CDR3: CASRVGGSTDTQYF

J: TRBJ2-1
V: TRBV7-2
size: few
CDR3: CASSFSSDTEQFF

J: TRBJ1-2
V: TRBV9
size: .
CDR3: CASSVGEGGSYGYTF

J: TRBJ2-1
V: TRBV6-6
size: .
CDR3: CASSYSNAGQSQFF

J: TRBJ1-1
V: TRBV2
size: once
CDR3: CASSERGMNTEAFF

J: TRBJ1-6
V: TRBV4-3
size: .
CDR3: CASSRNIQANSPLHF

J: TRBJ2-7
V: TRBV10-1
size: .
CDR3: CASSENSGGAYEQYF

J: TRBJ1-3
V: TRBV7-6
size: .
CDR3: CASSPDRGLSGNTIYF

J: TRBJ1-1
V: TRBV27
size: .
CDR3: CANPQGWWVNTEAFF

J: TRBJ2-1
V: TRBV2
size: .
CDR3: CASSLTSGVGEQFF

J: TRBJ1-5
V: TRBV4-3
size: .
CDR3: CASSQDRVVQPQHF

J: TRBJ1-1
V: TRBV5-1
size: .
CDR3: CASSLLGRNTEAFF

J: TRBJ1-2
V: TRBV19
size: .
CDR3: CASSTVGTGYGYTF

J: TRBJ1-2
V: TRBV27
size: .
CDR3: CATSLEVPRGPLDYGYTF

J: TRBJ2-7
V: TRBV19
size: few
CDR3: CASRSSRGTGSYEQYF

J: TRBJ1-3
V: TRBV5-8
size: .
CDR3: CASSWTVAGNTIYF

J: TRBJ2-3
V: TRBV7-7
size: .
CDR3: CASSLTTGGATQYF

J: TRBJ2-6
V: TRBV5-6
size: .
CDR3: CASSMGLYPSGANVLTF

J: TRBJ1-1
V: TRBV7-9
size: few
CDR3: CASSLGSVGPEAFF

J: TRBJ1-5
V: TRBV7-8
size: few
CDR3: CASSADRLKRDQPQHF

J: TRBJ1-3
V: TRBV19
size: .
CDR3: CASSLQSQGRGNTIYF

J: TRBJ1-5
V: TRBV19
size: .
CDR3: CASRSRQGTNQPQHF

J: TRBJ2-2
V: TRBV7-9
size: once
CDR3: CASSLGSGIGTGELFF

J: TRBJ1-1
V: TRBV9
size: once
CDR3: CASSVGQKNTEAFF

J: TRBJ2-1
V: TRBV18
size: .
CDR3: CASSPPGTADYNEQFF

J: TRBJ2-2
V: TRBV18
size: .
CDR3: CASSPSLKTIGLAANTGELFF

J: TRBJ2-5
V: TRBV10-1
size: .
CDR3: CASSAGQFQETQYF

J: TRBJ2-1
V: TRBV30
size: .
CDR3: CAWGPQGPNDNEQFF

J: TRBJ1-4
V: TRBV4-3
size: few
CDR3: CASSQGRLNEKLFF

J: TRBJ2-3
V: TRBV5-1
size: .
CDR3: CASSLQGITGDTQYF

J: TRBJ2-7
V: TRBV6-6
size: .
CDR3: CASSYGQTSSEQYF

J: TRBJ1-2
V: TRBV6-1
size: few
CDR3: CASSQAGGFGYTF

J: TRBJ1-2
V: TRBV30
size: .
CDR3: CAWSFDRDQGYTF